These 11 T cell receptor beta chains were all obtained from the same sample, sequenced in a study of T cells in Graves' hyperthyroidism and ophthalmopathy. Template material for amplifying TCR beta CDR3 regions consisted of RNA transcripts. The study used the HTBI primer set for a first-round RT-PCR of the TCR CDR3. Each CDR3 protein is one row after TCRdb ran MiXCR on the multiplex PCR reads. The repertoire holds approximately 720,000 distinct CDR3 sequences, about 17% seen once, with about a sixth in the top ten. The sequenced sample was blood. These receptors were collected from a woman between 45 and 60 years old with Graves' hyperthyroidism that later progressed to Graves' ophthalmopathy.

V gene TRBV7-3 combines with J gene TRBJ2-1; 8 bases are shared with TRBD2. The CDR3 runs to 20 residues. V lost 2 bases to trimming and J lost 5 bases; unmatched junction nucleotides: 20. CDR1 and CDR2 (germline): SGHTA, FQGTGA. As DNA, the CDR3 is TGTGCCAGCAGCTTATATGGGTTGGGCAACCGGGAGGGCATAGACAATGAGCAGTTCTTC. It specifies CASSLYGLGNREGIDNEQFF.

The CDR3 region has the DNA TGTGCCAGCAGCGTAGAGGCTAGCGGGGAGTACACAGATACGCAGTATTTT. It translates to CASSVEASGEYTDTQYF. The chain recombines TRBV9 with TRBJ2-3, with 9 positions matching TRBD2. There are 17 residues in the CDR3. V lost 0 bases to trimming and J lost 2 bases; unmatched junction nucleotides: 7. Looked up from germline, CDR1 is SGDLS and CDR2 is YYNGEE.

The rearrangement joins TRBV9 to TRBJ1-1; 11 positions agree with TRBD1. The CDR3 is 15 residues long. Germline CDR1 and CDR2: SGDLS and YYNGEE. V lost 2 bases and J lost 4; bases outside the gene matches: 4. CDR3 protein: CASSVGTGGFTEAFF. The CDR3 nucleotides are TGTGCCAGCAGCGTGGGGACAGGGGGTTTCACTGAAGCTTTCTTT.

This clonotype was seen repeatedly, ten times or more. CDR3 sequence reads: CASSPGLTETQYF. Written as DNA, the CDR3 is TGCGCCAGCAGCCCCGGACTAACGGAGACCCAGTACTTC. The chain links TRBV5-1 to TRBJ2-5; D might be TRBD2 (6 bases). The CDR3 runs to 13 residues. Trimming removed 4 bases from V and 5 bases from J, with 12 bases in between. Germline V CDR1 and CDR2: SGHRS, YFSETQ.

This clonotype occurred a few times. V usage is TRBV7-9 and J usage is TRBJ1-2, with D tentatively TRBD1 (5 bases). The CDR3 is 16 residues long. Looked up from germline, CDR1 is SEHNR and CDR2 is FQNEAQ (reference sequence). V was pared by 3 bases and J by 4 bases, with 18 bases between. As DNA, the CDR3 is TGTGCCAGCAGCTTTGGGGGAGGTGACACGGCCTATGGCTACACCTTC. Amino acid sequence: CASSFGGGDTAYGYTF.

The chain has TRBV6-1 and TRBJ1-5, with D unresolved. Trimming removed 7 bases at V and 1 base at J, with 8 bases between. Germline V gives CDR1 MNHNS, CDR2 SASEGT. The length of the CDR3 is 13 residues. The CDR3 here is CASKRRSNQPQHF. For the CDR3, the DNA is TGTGCCAGCAAAAGAAGAAGCAATCAGCCCCAGCATTTT.

Here the CDR3 reads CASSLPGVQPQHF. The CDR3 nucleotides read TGTGCCAGTAGTTTGCCAGGGGTTCAGCCCCAGCATTTT. The rearrangement joins TRBV19 to TRBJ1-5, with D maybe TRBD1 (6 bases). The V end lost 5 bases, the J end lost 6 bases, and 11 bases lay between the germline ends. This CDR3 region has 13 residues. Germline CDR1 LNHDA, CDR2 SQIVND (reference sequence).

This chain links TRBV6-2 or TRBV6-3 with TRBJ1-4, with 7 bases that match TRBD1. The V segment lost 6 bases and the J segment 0 bases; nucleotides outside the gene matches: 16. This CDR3 has 19 amino acids. Germline V lookup: CDR1 MNHEY, CDR2 SVGEGT. The CDR3 DNA reads TGTGCCAGCAGAACCCACCGGGACAGCGGGAGTCCAACTAATGAAAAACTGTTTTTT. Translated, it gives CASRTHRDSGSPTNEKLFF.

The chain uses TRBV10-3 and TRBJ1-5, with TRBD1 identical over 9 bases. CDR1 is ENHRY and CDR2 is SYGVKD in the germline V gene. Trimming removed 8 bases from V and 0 bases from J; junction bases left unmatched: 2. This CDR3 region has 14 residues. The CDR3, as DNA: TGTGCCATCCGGGACAGGGATAGCAATCAGCCCCAGCATTTT. This sequence encodes CAIRDRDSNQPQHF.

The V and J genes are TRBV20-1 and TRBJ2-5; TRBD1 aligns across 7 bases. Trimming cost V 2 bases and J 8 bases; bases outside gene matches: 8. The CDR3 is made up of 13 amino acids. CDR1 and CDR2 from the germline V gene are DFQATT and SNEGSKA (reference sequence). This CDR3 is CSARLGQIFTQYF. For the CDR3, the DNA is TGCAGTGCTAGATTGGGACAGATTTTTACCCAGTACTTC.

This clonotype was detected ten times or more. The chain combines TRBV7-9 with TRBJ1-5; maybe TRBD1 (6 bases). There are 13 residues in the CDR3. V shed 10 bases and J shed 4 bases, with 14 bases lying between them. CDR1 is SEHNR and CDR2 is FQNEAQ in the germline V gene (reference sequence). CDR3 DNA: TGTGCCACCGCCGACCAGGGGAATCAGCCCCAGCATTTT. Translating it yields CATADQGNQPQHF.